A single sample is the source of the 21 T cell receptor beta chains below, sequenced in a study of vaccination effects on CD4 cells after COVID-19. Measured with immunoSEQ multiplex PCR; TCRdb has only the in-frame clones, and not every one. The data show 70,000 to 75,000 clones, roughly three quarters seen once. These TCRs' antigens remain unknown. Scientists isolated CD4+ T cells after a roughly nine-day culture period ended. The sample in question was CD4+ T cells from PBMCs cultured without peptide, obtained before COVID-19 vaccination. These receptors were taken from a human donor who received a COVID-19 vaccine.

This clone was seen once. CDR3 nucleotides: TGTGCCAGCTCTGCGACAGGGTCTGGGGCCAACGTCCTGACTTTC. Encoded protein: CASSATGSGANVLTF. The chain combines TRBV18 with TRBJ2-6, with 7 bases lining up with TRBD1. CDR1 and CDR2 (germline): KGHSH, LQKENI. Trimming at V came to 6 bases and at J to 1 base, leaving 3 bases not matched to a gene. The CDR3 is 15 residues long. The full variable domain, its missing parts supplied by reference TRBV18 and TRBJ2-6, is NAGVMQNPRHLVRRRGQEARLRCSPMKGHSHVYWYRQLPEEGLKFMVYLQKENIIDESGMPKERFSAEFPKEGPSILRIQQVVRGDSAAYFCASSATGSGANVLTFGAGSRLTVL.

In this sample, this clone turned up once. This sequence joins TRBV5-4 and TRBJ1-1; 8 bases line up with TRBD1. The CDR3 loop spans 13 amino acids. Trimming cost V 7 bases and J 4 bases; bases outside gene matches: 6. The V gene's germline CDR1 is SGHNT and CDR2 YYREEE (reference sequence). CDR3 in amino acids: CASSGQVSTEAFF. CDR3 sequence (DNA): TGTGCCAGCTCGGGACAGGTGAGCACTGAAGCTTTCTTT.

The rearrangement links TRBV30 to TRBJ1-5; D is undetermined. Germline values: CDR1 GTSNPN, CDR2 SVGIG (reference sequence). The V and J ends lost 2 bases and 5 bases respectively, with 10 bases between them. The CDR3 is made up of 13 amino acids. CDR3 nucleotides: TGTGCCTGGAGTCTTAATTCCGATCAGCCCCAGCATTTT. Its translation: CAWSLNSDQPQHF.

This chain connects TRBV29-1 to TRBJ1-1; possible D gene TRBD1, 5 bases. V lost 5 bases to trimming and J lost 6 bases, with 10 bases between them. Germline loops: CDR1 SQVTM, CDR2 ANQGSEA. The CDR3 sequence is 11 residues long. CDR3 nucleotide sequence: TGCAGCGTTCCCGGGGCACCTGAAGCTTTCTTT. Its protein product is CSVPGAPEAFF.

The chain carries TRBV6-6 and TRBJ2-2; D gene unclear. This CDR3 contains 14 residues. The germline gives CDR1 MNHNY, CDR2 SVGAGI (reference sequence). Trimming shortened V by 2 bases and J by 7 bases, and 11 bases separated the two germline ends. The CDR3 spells CASSYLYSDGELFF. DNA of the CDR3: TGTGCCAGCAGTTACCTCTATAGTGACGGGGAGCTGTTTTTT.

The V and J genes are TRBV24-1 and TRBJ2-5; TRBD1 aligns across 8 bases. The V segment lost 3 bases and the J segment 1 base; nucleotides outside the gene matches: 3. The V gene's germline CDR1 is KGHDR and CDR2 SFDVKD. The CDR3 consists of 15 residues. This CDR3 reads CATSDPGQGQETQYF. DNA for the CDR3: TGTGCCACCAGTGATCCTGGACAGGGCCAAGAGACCCAGTACTTC.

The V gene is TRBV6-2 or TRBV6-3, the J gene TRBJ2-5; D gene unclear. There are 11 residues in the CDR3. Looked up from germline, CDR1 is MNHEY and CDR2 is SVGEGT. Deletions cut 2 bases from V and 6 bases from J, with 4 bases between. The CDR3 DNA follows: TGTGCCAGCAGTTACCTAAAGACCCAGTACTTC. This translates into CASSYLKTQYF.

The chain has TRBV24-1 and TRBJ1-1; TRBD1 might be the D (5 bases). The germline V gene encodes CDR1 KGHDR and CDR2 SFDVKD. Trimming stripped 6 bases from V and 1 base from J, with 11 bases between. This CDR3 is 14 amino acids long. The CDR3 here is CATSHGTANTEAFF. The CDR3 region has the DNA TGTGCCACCAGTCATGGGACGGCGAACACTGAAGCTTTCTTT.

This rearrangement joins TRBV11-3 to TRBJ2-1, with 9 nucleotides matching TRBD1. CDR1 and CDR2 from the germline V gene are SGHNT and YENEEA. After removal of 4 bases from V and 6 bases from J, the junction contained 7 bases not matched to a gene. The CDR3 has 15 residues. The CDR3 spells CASSSRPDRGNEQFF. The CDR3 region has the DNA TGTGCCAGCAGCTCACGACCGGACAGGGGCAATGAGCAGTTCTTC.

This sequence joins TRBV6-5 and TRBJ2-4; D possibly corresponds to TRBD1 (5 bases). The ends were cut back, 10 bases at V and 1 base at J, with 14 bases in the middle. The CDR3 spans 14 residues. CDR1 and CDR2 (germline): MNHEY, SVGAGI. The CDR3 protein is CAKSVDNAKNIQYF. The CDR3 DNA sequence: TGTGCCAAGTCCGTGGACAATGCCAAAAACATTCAGTACTTC.

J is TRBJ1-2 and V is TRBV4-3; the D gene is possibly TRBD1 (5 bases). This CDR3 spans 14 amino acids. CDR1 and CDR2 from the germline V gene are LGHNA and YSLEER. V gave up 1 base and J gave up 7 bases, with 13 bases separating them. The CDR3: CASSQVLGAGGYTF. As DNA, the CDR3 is TGCGCCAGCAGCCAAGTACTCGGGGCGGGTGGCTACACCTTC.

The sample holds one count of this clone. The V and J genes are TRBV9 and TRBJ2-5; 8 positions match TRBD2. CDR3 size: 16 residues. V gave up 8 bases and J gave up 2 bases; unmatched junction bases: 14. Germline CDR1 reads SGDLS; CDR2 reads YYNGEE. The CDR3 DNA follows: TGTGCCAGTAGCTCACGGGGGGGCCAGAAGCAAGAGACCCAGTACTTC. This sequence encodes CASSSRGGQKQETQYF.

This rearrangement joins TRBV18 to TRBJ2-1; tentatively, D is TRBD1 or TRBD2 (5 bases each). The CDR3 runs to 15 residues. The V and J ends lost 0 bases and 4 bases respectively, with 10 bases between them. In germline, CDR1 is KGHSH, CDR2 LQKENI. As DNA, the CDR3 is TGTGCCAGCTCACCACCGGGACCGAGTTACAATGAGCAGTTCTTC. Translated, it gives CASSPPGPSYNEQFF.

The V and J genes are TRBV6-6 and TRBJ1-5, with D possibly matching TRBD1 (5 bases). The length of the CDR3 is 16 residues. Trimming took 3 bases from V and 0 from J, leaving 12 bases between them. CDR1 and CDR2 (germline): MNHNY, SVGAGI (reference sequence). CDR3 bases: TGTGCCAGCAGTTATCGGGACTTTGATAGCAATCAGCCCCAGCATTTT. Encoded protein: CASSYRDFDSNQPQHF.

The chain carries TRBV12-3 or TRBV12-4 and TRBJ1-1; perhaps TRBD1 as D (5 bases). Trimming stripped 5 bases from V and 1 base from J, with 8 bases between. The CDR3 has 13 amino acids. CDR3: CASSGAANTEAFF. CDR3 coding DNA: TGTGCCAGCAGTGGGGCGGCGAACACTGAAGCTTTCTTT.

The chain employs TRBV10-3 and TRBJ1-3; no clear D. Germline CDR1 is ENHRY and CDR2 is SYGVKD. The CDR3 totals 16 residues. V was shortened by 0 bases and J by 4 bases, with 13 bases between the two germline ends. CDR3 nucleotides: TGTGCCATCAGTGAGTCGTCACCGCTCGGAGGAAACACCATATATTTT. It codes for CAISESSPLGGNTIYF.

The CDR3 region has the DNA TGTGCCAGCAGCTTGGCCGTGACAGGGAGGTTTTCAGATACGCAGTATTTT. Residues: CASSLAVTGRFSDTQYF. The chain carries TRBV5-5 and TRBJ2-3; D perhaps matches TRBD1 (7 bases). Deletions cut 0 bases from V and 4 bases from J, with 18 bases between. From germline, CDR1 is SGHKS and CDR2 YYEKEE (reference sequence). CDR3 length: 17 amino acids.

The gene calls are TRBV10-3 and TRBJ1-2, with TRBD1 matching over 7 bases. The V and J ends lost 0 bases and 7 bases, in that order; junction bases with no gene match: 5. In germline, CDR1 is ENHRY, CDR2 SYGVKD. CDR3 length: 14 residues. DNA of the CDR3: TGTGCCATCAGTGAGTCGAAAGGGGGCAGTGGCTACACCTTC. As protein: CAISESKGGSGYTF.

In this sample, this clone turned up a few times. The CDR3, as DNA: TGCGCCAGCAGCGCAGGGTCCTCTGGGGCCAACGTCCTGACTTTC. Translated: CASSAGSSGANVLTF. The genes are TRBV10-1 and TRBJ2-6; D might be TRBD1 (5 bases). This CDR3 has 15 residues. CDR1 is WNHNN, CDR2 SYGVQD, per germline (reference sequence). With 6 bases removed from V and 0 bases from J, the gap between germline ends came to 9 bases.

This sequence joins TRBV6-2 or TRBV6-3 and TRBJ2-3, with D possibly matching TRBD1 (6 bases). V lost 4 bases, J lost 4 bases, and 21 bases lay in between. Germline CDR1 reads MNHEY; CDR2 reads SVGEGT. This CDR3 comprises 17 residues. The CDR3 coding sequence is TGTGCCAGCAGTTCCCTGACAGGCCGGGCAAGCGCAGATACGCAGTATTTT. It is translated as CASSSLTGRASADTQYF.

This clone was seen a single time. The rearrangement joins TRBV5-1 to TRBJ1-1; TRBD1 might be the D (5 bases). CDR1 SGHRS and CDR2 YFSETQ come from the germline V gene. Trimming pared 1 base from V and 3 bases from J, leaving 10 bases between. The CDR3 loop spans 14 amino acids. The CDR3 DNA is TGCGCCAGCAGCTTGATCGGAGGGGACACTGAAGCTTTCTTT. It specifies CASSLIGGDTEAFF.